The 8 T cell receptor beta chains listed next were all sequenced from one sample in a study of blood T cell repertoires in COVID-19. Sequencing was performed with immunoSEQ multiplex PCR; in TCRdb, only in-frame clones are kept and a portion is missing. The sample shows approximately 250,000 clones, approximately 86% of them seen only once. Sequencing input: peripheral blood. The receptors originated from a man younger than 45 with active or convalescent COVID-19.

The chain recombines TRBV24-1 with TRBJ2-3, with D tentatively TRBD2 (8 bases). V lost 5 bases, J lost 1 base, and 12 bases lay in between. Germline V gene data show CDR1 as KGHDR and CDR2 as SFDVKD. The CDR3 loop spans 15 amino acids. The DNA for the CDR3 is TGTGCCACCAGTGCGGGAGGGGGCCGCACAGATACGCAGTATTTT. It translates to CATSAGGGRTDTQYF.

V is TRBV6-1 and J is TRBJ1-2; D not resolved. This CDR3 contains 18 residues. In germline, CDR1 is MNHNS, CDR2 SASEGT. V dropped 4 bases and J dropped 0 bases, with 21 bases sitting between them. In DNA form, the CDR3 reads TGTGCCAGCAGTGTCCTCCAAGGAGCGTTCCTATCTAACTATGGCTACACCTTC. Translating it yields CASSVLQGAFLSNYGYTF.

The CDR3 DNA sequence: TGTGCCAGCAGCGTAGGGGTGAGGGAGATGCCTGAAGCTTTCTTT. Its translation is CASSVGVREMPEAFF. V usage is TRBV9 and J usage is TRBJ1-1; no reliable D call. Deletions cut 0 bases from V and 6 bases from J, with 15 bases between. Germline values: CDR1 SGDLS, CDR2 YYNGEE. The CDR3 spans 15 residues.

The rearrangement uses TRBV6-6 and TRBJ1-3; no clear D gene. Trimming took 6 bases from V and 4 from J, leaving 13 bases between them. Germline lookup yields CDR1 MNHNY and CDR2 SVGAGI (reference sequence). This CDR3 is built from 14 residues. As DNA, the CDR3 is TGTGCCAGCAGCCGAGGCGGGTCGGGAAACACCATATATTTT. Translating gives CASSRGGSGNTIYF.

The chain links TRBV10-2 to TRBJ2-4; 7 bases are shared with TRBD1. Germline CDR1 is WSHSY and CDR2 is SAAADI. Unmatched junction bases numbered 8, after V lost 6 bases and J lost 3 bases. CDR3 size: 15 residues. The CDR3 DNA reads TGCGCCAGCAGCGATAGGGGGCGCGGCAAAAACATTCAGTACTTC. Amino acid sequence: CASSDRGRGKNIQYF.

This clone appeared once. The J gene is TRBJ2-7, the V gene TRBV19; 7 nucleotides agree with TRBD2. Germline values: CDR1 LNHDA, CDR2 SQIVND (reference sequence). The CDR3 extends over 15 amino acids. V lost 5 bases, J lost 3 bases, and 10 bases stayed unmatched. The CDR3 DNA is TGTGCCAGTAGTTCCTCCGGGGGAGGGCGCTACGAGCAGTACTTC. Amino acids: CASSSSGGGRYEQYF. Full variable domain (rest looked up from reference TRBV19 and TRBJ2-7): DGGITQSPKYLFRKEGQNVTLSCEQNLNHDAMYWYRQDPGQGLRLIYYSQIVNDFQKGDIAEGYSVSREKKESFPLTVTSAQKNPTAFYLCASSSSGGGRYEQYFGPGTRLTVT.

The rearrangement uses TRBV5-8 and TRBJ2-1, with a possible D match to TRBD2 (5 bases). The CDR3 has 16 residues. Germline V lookup: CDR1 SGHTS, CDR2 YDEGEE. V dropped 6 bases and J dropped 4 bases, with 20 bases sitting between them. The CDR3: CASTMPREAKYNEQFF. CDR3 sequence (DNA): TGTGCCAGCACCATGCCCCGGGAAGCCAAATACAATGAGCAGTTCTTC.

The chain couples TRBV5-1 to TRBJ2-1; D gene ambiguous. CDR3 length: 13 amino acids. With 1 base removed from V and 9 bases from J, the gap between germline ends came to 11 bases. Germline-derived CDR1 and CDR2 are SGHRS and YFSETQ. This CDR3 is CASSLNFAAEQFF. DNA of the CDR3: TGCGCCAGCAGCTTGAATTTCGCGGCTGAGCAGTTCTTC.